This record looks at one T cell receptor beta chain sequence and its context. The CDR3 is made up of 16 amino acids. This entry belongs to a study of shared clonotypes between healthy human individuals. The donor cohort consisted entirely of Caucasian adults residing in Nashville, Tennessee. Both subsets, CD45RA+ naive and CD45RA-negative memory, were split from the CD4+ cells. Original data processing: ImmunoSEQ junction-only sequences lacked quality scores, so their filtering differed. Assay: immunoSEQ multiplex PCR; the TCRdb copy retains only in-frame clones and omits some. Clonal size and the V and J genes are those of that table, whereas D and trimming came from the DNA. This table holds approximately 2.4 million clones, roughly 95% found once.

The sample was naive CD4+ T cells sorted from blood. Regarding subset: CD45RA+ positively selected. This sequence was found in a man aged 18 to 29 in good health. The rearrangement links TRBV21-1 to TRBJ2-3. TRBV21-1 is a listed pseudogene. CDR3 residues: CASSKWERMGTDTQYF. The DNA of the CDR3 is TGTGCCAGCAGCAAATGGGAACGGATGGGCACAGATACGCAGTATTTT.